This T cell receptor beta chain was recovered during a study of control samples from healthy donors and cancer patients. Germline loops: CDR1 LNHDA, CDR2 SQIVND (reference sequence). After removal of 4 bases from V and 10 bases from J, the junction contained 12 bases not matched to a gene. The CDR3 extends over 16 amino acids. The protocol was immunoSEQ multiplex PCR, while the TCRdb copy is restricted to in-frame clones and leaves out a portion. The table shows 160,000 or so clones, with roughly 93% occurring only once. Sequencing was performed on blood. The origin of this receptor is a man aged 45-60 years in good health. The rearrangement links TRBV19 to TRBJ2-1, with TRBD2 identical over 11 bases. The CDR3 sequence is CASSTPLAGALREQFF. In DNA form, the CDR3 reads TGTGCCAGTAGTACCCCACTAGCGGGGGCCCTTAGAGAGCAGTTCTTC.